The clone carrying this T cell receptor beta chain was seen at least ten times. What it recognizes is unknown. Quantitative molecular-barcoded 5'-RACE generated the TCR beta libraries. TCRdb passed the 5' RACE reads through MiXCR, listing each CDR3 protein once. The table has roughly 180,000 distinct CDR3 sequences, 10% to 15% seen once. V was pared by 3 bases and J by 0 bases, with 18 bases between. Germline V gene lookup returns CDR1 LNHNV and CDR2 YYDKDF (reference sequence). The CDR3 covers 18 residues. This specimen belongs to a study of CD8 T cells in ankylosing spondylitis. Whole-study findings and limits: In the blood and synovial fluid of reactive arthritis, some motif variants had been previously reported. In ankylosing spondylitis patients, matched synovial fluid reportedly showed significant enrichment of disease-linked clones.

The chain links TRBV15 to TRBJ2-4; the D is unclear. The sequenced material came from blood, either unsorted or a sorted T cell fraction (not recorded which). The sequence derives from a female donor with ankylosing spondylitis or in good health (not recorded which). Here the CDR3 reads CATSSPSGGRLAKNIQYF. The CDR3 DNA reads as TGTGCCACCAGCAGCCCCTCAGGCGGACGTTTAGCCAAAAACATTCAGTACTTC.